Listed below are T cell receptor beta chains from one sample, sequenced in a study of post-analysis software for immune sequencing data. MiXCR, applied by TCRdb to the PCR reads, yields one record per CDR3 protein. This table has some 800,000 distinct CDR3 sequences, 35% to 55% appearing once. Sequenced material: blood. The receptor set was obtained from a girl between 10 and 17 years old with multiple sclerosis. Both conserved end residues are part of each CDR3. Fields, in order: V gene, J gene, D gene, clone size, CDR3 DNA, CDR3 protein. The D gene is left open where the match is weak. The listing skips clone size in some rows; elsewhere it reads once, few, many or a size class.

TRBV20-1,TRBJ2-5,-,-,TGCAGTGCTGGAACGGAGAGGCAAGAGACCCAGTACTTC,CSAGTERQETQYF
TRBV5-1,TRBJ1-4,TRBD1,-,TGCGCCAGCAGCCCGCGGTCGACAGGGAAAACAACCGCAACTAATGAAAAACTGTTTTTT,CASSPRSTGKTTATNEKLFF
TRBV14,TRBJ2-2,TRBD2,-,TGTGCCAGCAGCCAAAGCGGGAGATCCCCCGGGGAGCTGTTTTTT,CASSQSGRSPGELFF
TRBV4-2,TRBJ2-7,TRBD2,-,TGTGCCAGCAGCCAAGATAGGACTAGCACTCCCTACGAGCAGTACTTC,CASSQDRTSTPYEQYF
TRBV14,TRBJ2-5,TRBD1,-,TGTGCCAGCAGCGCTAGACAGGGCTCGGTAGAGACCCAGTACTTC,CASSARQGSVETQYF
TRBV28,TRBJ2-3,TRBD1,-,TGTGCCAGCAGTTTATGGTCAGGGGGAACAGATACGCAGTATTTT,CASSLWSGGTDTQYF
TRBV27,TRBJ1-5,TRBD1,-,TGTGCCAGCGCAAGACAGGGGCATCAGCCCCAGCATTTT,CASARQGHQPQHF
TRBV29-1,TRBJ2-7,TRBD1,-,TGCAGCGTCCTAACTGACAGGGCCTACGAGCAGTACTTC,CSVLTDRAYEQYF
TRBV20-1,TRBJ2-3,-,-,TGCAGTGCTAGGTCGGACCTCAGGGCAGATACGCAGTATTTT,CSARSDLRADTQYF
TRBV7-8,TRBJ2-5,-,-,TGTGCCAGCAGCTTAACAAGTTTAGGGGAGACCCAGTACTTC,CASSLTSLGETQYF
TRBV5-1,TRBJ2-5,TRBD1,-,TGCGCCAGCAGCTCTCGGACAGGGTTTATGGAGACCCAGTACTTC,CASSSRTGFMETQYF
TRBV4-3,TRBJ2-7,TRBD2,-,TGCGCCAGCAGCCAAGCTACTAGCGGATCCCAGTACGAGCAGTACTTC,CASSQATSGSQYEQYF
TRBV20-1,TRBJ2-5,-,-,TGCAGTGCTCCAACTACGCGAGGGCAAGAGACCCAGTACTTC,CSAPTTRGQETQYF
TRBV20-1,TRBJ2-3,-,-,TGCAGTGCTAGAGATTGGGATACGCAGTATTTT,CSARDWDTQYF
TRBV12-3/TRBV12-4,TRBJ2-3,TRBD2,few,TGTGCCAGCACCCGACTAGCGGGGAGCACAGATACGCAGTATTTT,CASTRLAGSTDTQYF
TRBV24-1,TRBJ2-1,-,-,TGTGCCACCAGTGATCGGGACTTGAACTCCTACAATGAGCAGTTCTTC,CATSDRDLNSYNEQFF
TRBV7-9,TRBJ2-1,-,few,TGTGCCAGCAGCACGTTATTCGACAGTTACAATGAGCAGTTCTTC,CASSTLFDSYNEQFF
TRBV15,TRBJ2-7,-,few,TGTGCCACCAGCAGAGATCGGACCAGCTACGAGCAGTACTTC,CATSRDRTSYEQYF
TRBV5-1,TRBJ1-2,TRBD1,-,TGCGCCAGCAGCAGAGAGACAGGGGCTTCCTATGGCTACACCTTC,CASSRETGASYGYTF
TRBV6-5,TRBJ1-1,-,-,TGTGCCAGCAGTTCTGGGGGGCAGACCACTGAAGCTTTCTTT,CASSSGGQTTEAFF
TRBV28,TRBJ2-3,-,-,TGTGCCAGCAGTTTTGGAGGGGCCACAGATACGCAGTATTTT,CASSFGGATDTQYF
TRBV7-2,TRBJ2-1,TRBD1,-,TGTGCCAGCAGCCAGACAGGGGCCCCCGAGCAGTTCTTC,CASSQTGAPEQFF
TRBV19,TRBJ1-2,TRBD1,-,TGTGCCAGTAGTATAGCCCCCGGGACAGGAGGCGGCTACACCTTC,CASSIAPGTGGGYTF
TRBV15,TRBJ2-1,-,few,TGTGCCACCAGCAGAGATCTATCGGACCCTTACAATGAGCAGTTCTTC,CATSRDLSDPYNEQFF
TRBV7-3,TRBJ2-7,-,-,TGTGCCAGCAGCTGCCAAGGAGGGGGATACGAGCAGTACTTC,CASSCQGGGYEQYF
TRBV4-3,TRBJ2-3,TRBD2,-,TGCGCCAGCAGCCCGGGACTAACGGGAGATACGCAGTATTTT,CASSPGLTGDTQYF
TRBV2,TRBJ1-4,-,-,TGTGCCAGCAGCGAGCCGGACCCGCTACGGACTGAAAAACTGTTTTTT,CASSEPDPLRTEKLFF
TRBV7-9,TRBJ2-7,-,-,TGTGCCAGCAGCATGTCCGGGATGGAAACCTACGAGCAGTACTTC,CASSMSGMETYEQYF
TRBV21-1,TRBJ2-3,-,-,TGTGCCAGCAGCCTACCGACCGGGACCACGGGCCACACAGATACGCAGTATTTT,CASSLPTGTTGHTDTQYF
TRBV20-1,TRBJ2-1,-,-,TGCAGTGCACTACAGGATGAGAACTACAATGAGCAGTTCTTC,CSALQDENYNEQFF
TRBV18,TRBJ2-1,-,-,TGTGCCAGCTCACCAAACCCTATAGTTGAGCAGTTCTTC,CASSPNPIVEQFF
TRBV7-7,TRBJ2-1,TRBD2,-,TGTGCTAGCAGCCCAAGTGGCGGGAGCTCCTACAATGAGCAGTTCTTC,CASSPSGGSSYNEQFF
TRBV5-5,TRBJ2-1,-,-,TGTGCCAGCAGCACCCCCGGGGTCCCCTTTGATGAGCAGTTCTTC,CASSTPGVPFDEQFF
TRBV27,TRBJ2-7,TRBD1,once,TGTGCCAGCGGGCCCCCGAACAGGGGGTCCTACGAGCAGTACTTC,CASGPPNRGSYEQYF
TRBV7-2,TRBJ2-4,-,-,TGTGCCAGCAGCTTCCGGGGAACGAACATTCAGTACTTC,CASSFRGTNIQYF
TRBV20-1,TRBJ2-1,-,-,TGCAGTGCTTGGGGCCCCGGATCAAACAATGAGCAGTTCTTC,CSAWGPGSNNEQFF
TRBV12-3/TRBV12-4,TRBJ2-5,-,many,TGTGCCAGCAGTAGGGGAAGGGAGACCCAGTACTTC,CASSRGRETQYF
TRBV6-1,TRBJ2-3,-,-,TGTGATAGCAGTGAAGTAGGGGATACGCAGTATTTT,CDSSEVGDTQYF
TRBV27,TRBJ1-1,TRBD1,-,TGTGCCAGCAGCCCGCCCCGGGGGACAGGCACTGAAGCTTTCTTT,CASSPPRGTGTEAFF
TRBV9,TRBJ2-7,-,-,TGTGTCAGCATGGCAGGGGGGTCCTACGAGCAGTACTTC,CVSMAGGSYEQYF
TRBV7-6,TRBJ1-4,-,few,TGTGCCAGCAGCACTGGTCCTAATAAAAAACTGTTTTTT,CASSTGPNKKLFF
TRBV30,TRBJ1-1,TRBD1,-,TGTGCCTGGAGTACCGGGACAGGGAGGACTGAAGCTTTCTTT,CAWSTGTGRTEAFF
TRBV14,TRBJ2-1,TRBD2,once,TGTGCCAGCAGCCGCTCCGGGACTAGGGGCAATGAGCAGTTCTTC,CASSRSGTRGNEQFF
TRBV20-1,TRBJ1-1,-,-,TGCAGTGCTAGAGACTCCCGGGACTCCAACACTGAAGCTTTCTTT,CSARDSRDSNTEAFF
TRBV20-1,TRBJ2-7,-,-,TGCAGTGCTAGAGATACTGGGGCGGGGGCGATGACCTACGAGCAGTACTTC,CSARDTGAGAMTYEQYF
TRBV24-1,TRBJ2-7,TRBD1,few,TGTGCCACTGAAGACAGGGGCGAGCAGTACTTC,CATEDRGEQYF
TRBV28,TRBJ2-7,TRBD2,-,TGTGCCAGCAGTACCAAAAAGGGACTAGCGGGACGGTACGAGCAGTACTTC,CASSTKKGLAGRYEQYF
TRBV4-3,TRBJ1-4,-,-,TGCGCCAGCAGCCAAGGACAAGGGCGTGAAAAACTGTTTTTT,CASSQGQGREKLFF
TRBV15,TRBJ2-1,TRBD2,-,TGTGCCACCTCCTCGGGAGGGTCGGGGTACAATGAGCAGTTCTTC,CATSSGGSGYNEQFF
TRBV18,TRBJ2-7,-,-,TGTGCCAGCTCACCACCAGCGAGCTCCTACGAGCAGTACTTC,CASSPPASSYEQYF
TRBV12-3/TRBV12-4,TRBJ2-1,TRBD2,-,TGTGCCAGCAGTTTTGGGGGACTAGCGGAGAATGAGCAGTTCTTC,CASSFGGLAENEQFF
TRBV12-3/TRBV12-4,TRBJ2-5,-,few,TGTGCCAGCAGTTTATTGGCGGGTGGTACGGAGACCCAGTACTTC,CASSLLAGGTETQYF
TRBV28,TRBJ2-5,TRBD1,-,TGTGCCAGCAGTGAATGGGGACAGGGGGCGCAAGAGACCCAGTACTTC,CASSEWGQGAQETQYF
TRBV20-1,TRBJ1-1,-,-,TGCAGTGCTGACACTGTGAACACTGAAGCTTTCTTT,CSADTVNTEAFF
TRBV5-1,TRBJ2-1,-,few,TGCGCCAGCAGCTTGGACGTGGAGGATGAGCAGTTCTTC,CASSLDVEDEQFF
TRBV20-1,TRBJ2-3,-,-,TGCAGTGCGCCCGGAGAGGGCCTCACAGATACGCAGTATTTT,CSAPGEGLTDTQYF
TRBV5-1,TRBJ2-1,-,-,TGCGCCAGCAGCCCACAACCACTTAATGAGCAGTTCTTC,CASSPQPLNEQFF
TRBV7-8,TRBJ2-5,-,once,TGTGCCAGCAGCTTAGGACAGTCCGTTGGGAATGAGCAGTACTTC,CASSLGQSVGNEQYF
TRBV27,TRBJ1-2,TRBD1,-,TGTGCCAGCAGTTCCCCGACAGGGCCGGACTATGGCTACACCTTC,CASSSPTGPDYGYTF
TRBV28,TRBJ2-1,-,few,TGTGCCAGCACCCGACCTAAAAGCTCCTACAATGAGCAGTTCTTC,CASTRPKSSYNEQFF